The T cell receptor (beta chain) described here comes from a study of blood T cell repertoires in COVID-19. Overall study: Some COVID-19 samples were acute and others convalescent; all came from the United States, Italy and Spain. PBMCs, B-cell-depleted T cells, or T cells were the source of the cDNA or gDNA that made up the material.

The CDR3 consists of 15 residues. V was pared by 2 bases and J by 1 base, with 5 bases of the junction left unmatched. Germline-derived CDR1 and CDR2 are LNHDA and SQIVND (reference sequence). As originally analysed: Amplifying reference gene primers gave estimates of nucleated cell counts. This table comes from immunoSEQ multiplex PCR, and its TCRdb copy is limited to in-frame clones, with some not included. The V and J calls and clone size are taken from that table; D and trimming were inferred from the DNA. The sample records approximately 210,000 clones, 92% being singletons. Sequenced material: peripheral blood. The receptor's source is a man aged 25 to 45 with acute or convalescent COVID-19. The chain carries TRBV19 and TRBJ2-7; 7 nucleotides agree with TRBD2. CDR3 sequence: CASSIYGGTSYEQYF. The CDR3 coding sequence is TGTGCCAGTAGTATATACGGGGGGACTTCCTACGAGCAGTACTTC.